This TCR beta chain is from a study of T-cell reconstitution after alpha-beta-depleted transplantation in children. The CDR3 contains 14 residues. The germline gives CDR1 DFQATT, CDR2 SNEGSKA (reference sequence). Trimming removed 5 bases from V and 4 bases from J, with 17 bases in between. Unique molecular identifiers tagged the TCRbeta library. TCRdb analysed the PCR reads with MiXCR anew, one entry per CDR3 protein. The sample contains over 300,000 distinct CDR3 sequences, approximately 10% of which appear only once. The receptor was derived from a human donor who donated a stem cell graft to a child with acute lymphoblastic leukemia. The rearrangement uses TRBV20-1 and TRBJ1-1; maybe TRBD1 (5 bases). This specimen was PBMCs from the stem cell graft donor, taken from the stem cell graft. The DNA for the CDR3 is TGCAGTGCTCGGGTCAGGGCATGGGGCACTGAAGCTTTCTTT. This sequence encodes CSARVRAWGTEAFF.